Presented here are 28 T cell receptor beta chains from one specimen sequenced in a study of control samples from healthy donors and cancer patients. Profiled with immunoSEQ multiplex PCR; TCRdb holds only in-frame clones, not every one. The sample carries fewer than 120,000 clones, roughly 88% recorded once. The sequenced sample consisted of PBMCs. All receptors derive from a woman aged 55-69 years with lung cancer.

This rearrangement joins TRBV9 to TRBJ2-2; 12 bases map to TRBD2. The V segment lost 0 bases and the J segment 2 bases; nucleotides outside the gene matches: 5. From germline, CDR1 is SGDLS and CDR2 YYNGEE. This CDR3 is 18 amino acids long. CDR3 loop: CASSVDRLAGDNTGELFF. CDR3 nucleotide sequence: TGTGCCAGCAGCGTAGATCGACTAGCGGGGGACAACACCGGGGAGCTGTTTTTT.

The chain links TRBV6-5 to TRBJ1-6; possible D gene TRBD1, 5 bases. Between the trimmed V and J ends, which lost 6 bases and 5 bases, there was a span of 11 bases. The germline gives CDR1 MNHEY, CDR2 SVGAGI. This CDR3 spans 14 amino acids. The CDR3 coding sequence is TGTGCCAGCAGCAGGGAGTGGAATAATTCACCCCTCCACTTT. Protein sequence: CASSREWNNSPLHF.

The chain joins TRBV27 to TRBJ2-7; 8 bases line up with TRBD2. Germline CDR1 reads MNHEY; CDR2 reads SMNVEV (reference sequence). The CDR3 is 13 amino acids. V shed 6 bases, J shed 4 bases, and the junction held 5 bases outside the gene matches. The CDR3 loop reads CASRIAGRYEQYF. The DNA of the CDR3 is TGTGCCAGCAGAATAGCGGGACGTTACGAGCAGTACTTC.

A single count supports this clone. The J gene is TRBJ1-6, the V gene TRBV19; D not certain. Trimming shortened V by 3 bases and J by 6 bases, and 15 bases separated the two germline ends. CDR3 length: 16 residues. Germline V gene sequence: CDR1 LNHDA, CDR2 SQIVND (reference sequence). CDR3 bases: TGTGCCAGTAGTATTGGGATGAGCGGGGTTAATTCACCCCTCCACTTT. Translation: CASSIGMSGVNSPLHF.

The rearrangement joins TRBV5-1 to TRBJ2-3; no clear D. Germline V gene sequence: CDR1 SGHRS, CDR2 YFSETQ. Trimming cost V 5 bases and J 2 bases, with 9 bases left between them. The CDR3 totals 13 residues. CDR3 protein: CASRLGATDTQYF. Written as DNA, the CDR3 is TGCGCCAGCAGATTAGGAGCCACAGATACGCAGTATTTT.

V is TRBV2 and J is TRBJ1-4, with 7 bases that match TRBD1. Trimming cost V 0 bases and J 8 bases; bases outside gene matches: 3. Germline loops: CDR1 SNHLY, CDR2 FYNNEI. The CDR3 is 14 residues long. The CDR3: CASSEATGREKLFF. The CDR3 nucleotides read TGTGCCAGCAGTGAAGCGACAGGGCGCGAAAAACTGTTTTTT.

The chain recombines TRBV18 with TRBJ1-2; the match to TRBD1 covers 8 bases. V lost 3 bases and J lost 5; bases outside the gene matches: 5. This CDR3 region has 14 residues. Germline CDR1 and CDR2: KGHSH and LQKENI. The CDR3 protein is CASSPTGEGYGYTF. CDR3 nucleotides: TGTGCCAGCTCACCGACAGGGGAGGGTTATGGCTACACCTTC.

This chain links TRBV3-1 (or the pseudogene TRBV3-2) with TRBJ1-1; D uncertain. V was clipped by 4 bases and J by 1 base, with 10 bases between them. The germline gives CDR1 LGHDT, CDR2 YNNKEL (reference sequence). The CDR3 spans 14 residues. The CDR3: CASSLLHRNTEAFF. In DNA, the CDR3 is TGTGCCAGCAGCCTTCTACATAGGAACACTGAAGCTTTCTTT.

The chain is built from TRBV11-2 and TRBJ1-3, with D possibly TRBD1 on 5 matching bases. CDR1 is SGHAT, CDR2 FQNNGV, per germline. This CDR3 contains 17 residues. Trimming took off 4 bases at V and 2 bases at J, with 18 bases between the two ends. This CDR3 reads CASSSLREGLAGNTIYF. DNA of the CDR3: TGTGCCAGCAGCTCCCTTAGGGAGGGACTTGCTGGAAACACCATATATTTT.

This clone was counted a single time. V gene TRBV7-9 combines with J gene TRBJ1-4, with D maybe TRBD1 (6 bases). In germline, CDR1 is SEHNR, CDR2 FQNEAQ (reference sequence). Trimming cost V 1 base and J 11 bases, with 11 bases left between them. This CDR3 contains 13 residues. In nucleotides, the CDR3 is TGTGCCAGCAGCTTAGTGGGGACACTTAAACTGTTTTTT. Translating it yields CASSLVGTLKLFF.

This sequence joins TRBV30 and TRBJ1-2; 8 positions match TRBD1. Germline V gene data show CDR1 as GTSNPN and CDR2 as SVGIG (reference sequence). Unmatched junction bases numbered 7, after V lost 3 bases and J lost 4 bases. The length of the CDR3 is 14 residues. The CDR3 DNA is TGTGCCTGGAGAGGACAGGGTGGAAGCTATGGCTACACCTTC. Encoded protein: CAWRGQGGSYGYTF. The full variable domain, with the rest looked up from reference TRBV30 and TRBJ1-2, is SQTIHQWPATLVQPVGSPLSLECTVEGTSNPNLYWYRQAAGRGLQLLFYSVGIGQISSEVPQNLSASRPQDRQFILSSKKLLLSDSGFYLCAWRGQGGSYGYTFGSGTRLTVV.

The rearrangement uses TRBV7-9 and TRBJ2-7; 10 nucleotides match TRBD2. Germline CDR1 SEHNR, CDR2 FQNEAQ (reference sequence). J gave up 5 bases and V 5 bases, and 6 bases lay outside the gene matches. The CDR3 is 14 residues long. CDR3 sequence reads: CASSPSGSAHEQYF. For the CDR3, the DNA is TGTGCCAGCAGCCCTAGCGGGAGTGCCCACGAGCAGTACTTC.

The CDR3 loop reads CASSPPTGQGATGELFF. Here the CDR3 DNA reads TGTGCCAGCAGCCCTCCTACAGGACAGGGAGCCACCGGGGAGCTGTTTTTT. V is TRBV7-9 and J is TRBJ2-2; 8 bases map to TRBD1. The J segment lost 4 bases and the V segment lost 5 bases, leaving 12 bases of the junction unmatched. Germline V lookup: CDR1 SEHNR, CDR2 FQNEAQ (reference sequence). The CDR3 totals 17 residues.

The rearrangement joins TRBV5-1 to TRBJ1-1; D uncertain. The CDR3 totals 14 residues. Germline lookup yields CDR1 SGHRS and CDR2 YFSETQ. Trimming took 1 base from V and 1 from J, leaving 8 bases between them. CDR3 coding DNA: TGCGCCAGCAGCTTGATTCAGCAGAACACTGAAGCTTTCTTT. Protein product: CASSLIQQNTEAFF.

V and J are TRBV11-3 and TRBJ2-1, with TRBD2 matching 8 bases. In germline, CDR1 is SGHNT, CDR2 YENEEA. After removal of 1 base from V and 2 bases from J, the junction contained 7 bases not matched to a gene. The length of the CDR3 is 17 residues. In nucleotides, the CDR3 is TGTGCCAGCAGCTTAGGGGTAGCGGGGAGCGCCTACAATGAGCAGTTCTTC. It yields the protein CASSLGVAGSAYNEQFF.

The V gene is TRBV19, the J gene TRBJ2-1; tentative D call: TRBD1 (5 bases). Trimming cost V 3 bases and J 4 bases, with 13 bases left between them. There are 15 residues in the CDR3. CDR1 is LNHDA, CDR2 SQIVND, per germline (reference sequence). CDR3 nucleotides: TGTGCCAGTAGTATGGGGCAGGGCCTTTACAATGAGCAGTTCTTC. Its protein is CASSMGQGLYNEQFF.

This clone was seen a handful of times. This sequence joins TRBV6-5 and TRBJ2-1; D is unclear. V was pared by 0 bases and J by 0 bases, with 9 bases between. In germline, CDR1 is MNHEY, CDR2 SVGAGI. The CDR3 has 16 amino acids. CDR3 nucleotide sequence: TGTGCCAGCAGTTACTCTATGGCGAGCTCCTACAATGAGCAGTTCTTC. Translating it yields CASSYSMASSYNEQFF.

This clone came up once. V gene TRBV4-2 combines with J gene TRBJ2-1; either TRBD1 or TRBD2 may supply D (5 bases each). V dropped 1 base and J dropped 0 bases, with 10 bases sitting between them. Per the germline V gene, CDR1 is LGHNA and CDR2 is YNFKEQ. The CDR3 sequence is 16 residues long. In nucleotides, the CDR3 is TGTGCCAGCAGCCAAGGTGAGGGGTACTCCTACAATGAGCAGTTCTTC. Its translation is CASSQGEGYSYNEQFF.

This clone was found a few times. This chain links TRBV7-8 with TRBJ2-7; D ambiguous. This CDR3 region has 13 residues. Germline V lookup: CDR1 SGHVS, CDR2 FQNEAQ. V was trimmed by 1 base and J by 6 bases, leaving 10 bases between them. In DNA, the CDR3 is TGTGCCAGCAGCTTAGGCAGTTTGAGCGAGCAGTACTTC. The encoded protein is CASSLGSLSEQYF.

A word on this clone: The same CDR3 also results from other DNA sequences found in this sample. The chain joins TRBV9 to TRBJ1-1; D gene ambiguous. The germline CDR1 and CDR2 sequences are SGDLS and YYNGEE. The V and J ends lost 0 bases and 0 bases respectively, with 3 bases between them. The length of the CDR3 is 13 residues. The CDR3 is CASSVAVNTEAFF. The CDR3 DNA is TGTGCCAGCAGCGTAGCTGTGAACACTGAAGCTTTCTTT.

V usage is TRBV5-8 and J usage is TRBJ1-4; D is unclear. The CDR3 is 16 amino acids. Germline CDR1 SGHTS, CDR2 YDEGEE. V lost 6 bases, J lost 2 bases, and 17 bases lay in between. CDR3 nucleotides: TGTGCCAGCACCCCGGATGGGATAGCCACTAATGAAAAACTGTTTTTT. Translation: CASTPDGIATNEKLFF.

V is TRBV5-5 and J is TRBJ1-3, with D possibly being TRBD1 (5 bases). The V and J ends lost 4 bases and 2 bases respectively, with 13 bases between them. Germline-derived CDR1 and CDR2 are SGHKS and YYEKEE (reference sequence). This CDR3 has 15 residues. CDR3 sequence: CASSQIAGAGNTIYF. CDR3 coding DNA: TGTGCCAGCAGCCAAATCGCGGGGGCTGGAAACACCATATATTTT.

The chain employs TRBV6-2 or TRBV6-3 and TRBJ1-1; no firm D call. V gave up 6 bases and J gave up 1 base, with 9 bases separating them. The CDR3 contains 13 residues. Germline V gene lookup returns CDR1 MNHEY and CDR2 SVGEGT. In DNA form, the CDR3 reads TGTGCCAGCAGCGTGACACGGAACACTGAAGCTTTCTTT. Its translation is CASSVTRNTEAFF.

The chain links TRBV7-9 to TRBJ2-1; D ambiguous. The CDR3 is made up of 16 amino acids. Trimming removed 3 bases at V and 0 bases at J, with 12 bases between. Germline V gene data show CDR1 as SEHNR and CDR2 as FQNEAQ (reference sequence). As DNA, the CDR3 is TGTGCCAGCAGCTTTTCAACAACGAGCTCCTACAATGAGCAGTTCTTC. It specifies CASSFSTTSSYNEQFF. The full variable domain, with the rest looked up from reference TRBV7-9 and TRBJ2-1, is DTGVSQNPRHKITKRGQNVTFRCDPISEHNRLYWYRQTLGQGPEFLTYFQNEAQLEKSRLLSDRFSAERPKGSFSTLEIQRTEQGDSAMYLCASSFSTTSSYNEQFFGPGTRLTVL.

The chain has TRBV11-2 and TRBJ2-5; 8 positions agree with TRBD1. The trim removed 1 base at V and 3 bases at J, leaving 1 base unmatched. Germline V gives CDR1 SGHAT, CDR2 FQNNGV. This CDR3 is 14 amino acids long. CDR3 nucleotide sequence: TGTGCCAGCAGCTTAGGGACAGGGAAAGAGACCCAGTACTTC. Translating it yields CASSLGTGKETQYF.

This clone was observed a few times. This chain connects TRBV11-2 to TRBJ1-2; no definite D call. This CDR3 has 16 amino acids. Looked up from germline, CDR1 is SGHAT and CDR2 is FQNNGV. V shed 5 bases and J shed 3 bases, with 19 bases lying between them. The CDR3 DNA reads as TGTGCCAGCAGCCCACATGGGCCTACAGTATACTATGGCTACACCTTC. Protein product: CASSPHGPTVYYGYTF.

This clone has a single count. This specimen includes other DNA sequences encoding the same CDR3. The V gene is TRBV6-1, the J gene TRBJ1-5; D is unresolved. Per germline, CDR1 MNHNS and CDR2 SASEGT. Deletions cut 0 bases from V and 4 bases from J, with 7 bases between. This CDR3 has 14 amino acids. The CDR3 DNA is TGTGCCAGCAGTGAAGCGACCGGGAATCAGCCCCAGCATTTT. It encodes CASSEATGNQPQHF.

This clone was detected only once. The CDR3 here is CASSLGADTEAFF. CDR3 sequence (DNA): TGTGCCAGCAGTTTAGGGGCGGACACTGAAGCTTTCTTT. The chain joins TRBV12-3 or TRBV12-4 to TRBJ1-1; D gene ambiguous. The CDR3 consists of 13 residues. The V end was cut by 1 base, the J end by 3 bases, with 6 bases between.